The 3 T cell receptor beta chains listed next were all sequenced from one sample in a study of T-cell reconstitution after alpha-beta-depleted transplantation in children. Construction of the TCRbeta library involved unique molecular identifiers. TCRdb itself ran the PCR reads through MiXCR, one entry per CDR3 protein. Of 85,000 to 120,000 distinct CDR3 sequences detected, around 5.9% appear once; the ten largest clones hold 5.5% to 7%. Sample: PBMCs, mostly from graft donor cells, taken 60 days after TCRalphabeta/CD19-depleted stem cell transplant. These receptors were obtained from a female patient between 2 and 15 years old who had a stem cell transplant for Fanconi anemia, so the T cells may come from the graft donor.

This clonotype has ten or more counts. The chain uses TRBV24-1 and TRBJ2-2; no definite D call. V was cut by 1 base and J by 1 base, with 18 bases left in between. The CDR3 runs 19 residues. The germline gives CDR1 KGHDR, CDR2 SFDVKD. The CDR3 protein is CATSDLGSKGSRNTGELFF. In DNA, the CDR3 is TGTGCCACCAGTGATTTAGGGTCCAAGGGATCTAGGAACACCGGGGAGCTGTTTTTT.

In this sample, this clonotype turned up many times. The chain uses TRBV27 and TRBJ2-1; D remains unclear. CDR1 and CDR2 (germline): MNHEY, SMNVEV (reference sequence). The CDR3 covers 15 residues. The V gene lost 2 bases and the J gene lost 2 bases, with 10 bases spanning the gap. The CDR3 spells CASSLDRSPYNEQFF. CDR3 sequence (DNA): TGTGCCAGCAGTTTAGATAGAAGCCCCTACAATGAGCAGTTCTTC.

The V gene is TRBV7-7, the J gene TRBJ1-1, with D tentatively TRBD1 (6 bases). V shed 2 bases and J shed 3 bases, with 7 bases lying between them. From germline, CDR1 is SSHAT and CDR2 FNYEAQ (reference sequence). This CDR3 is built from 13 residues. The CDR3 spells CASSLRGDTEAFF. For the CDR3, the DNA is TGTGCCAGCAGCTTAAGGGGGGACACTGAAGCTTTCTTT. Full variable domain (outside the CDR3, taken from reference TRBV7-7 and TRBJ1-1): GAGVSQSPRYKVTKRGQDVTLRCDPISSHATLYWYQQALGQGPEFLTYFNYEAQPDKSGLPSDRFSAERPEGSISTLTIQRTEQRDSAMYRCASSLRGDTEAFFGQGTRLTVV.